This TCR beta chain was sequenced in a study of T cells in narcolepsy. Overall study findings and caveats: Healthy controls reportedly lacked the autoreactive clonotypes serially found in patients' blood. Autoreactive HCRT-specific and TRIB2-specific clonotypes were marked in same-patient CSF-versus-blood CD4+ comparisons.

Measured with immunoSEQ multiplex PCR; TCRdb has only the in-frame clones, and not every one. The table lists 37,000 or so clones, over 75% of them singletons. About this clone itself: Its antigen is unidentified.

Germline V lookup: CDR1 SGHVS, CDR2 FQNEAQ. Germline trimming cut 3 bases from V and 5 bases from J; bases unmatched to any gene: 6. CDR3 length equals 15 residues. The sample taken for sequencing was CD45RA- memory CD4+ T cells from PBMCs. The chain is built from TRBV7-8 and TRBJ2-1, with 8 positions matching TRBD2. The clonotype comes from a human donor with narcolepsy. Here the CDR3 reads CASSLGAGGDNEQFF. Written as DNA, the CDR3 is TGTGCCAGCAGCTTGGGGGCGGGAGGAGACAATGAGCAGTTCTTC.